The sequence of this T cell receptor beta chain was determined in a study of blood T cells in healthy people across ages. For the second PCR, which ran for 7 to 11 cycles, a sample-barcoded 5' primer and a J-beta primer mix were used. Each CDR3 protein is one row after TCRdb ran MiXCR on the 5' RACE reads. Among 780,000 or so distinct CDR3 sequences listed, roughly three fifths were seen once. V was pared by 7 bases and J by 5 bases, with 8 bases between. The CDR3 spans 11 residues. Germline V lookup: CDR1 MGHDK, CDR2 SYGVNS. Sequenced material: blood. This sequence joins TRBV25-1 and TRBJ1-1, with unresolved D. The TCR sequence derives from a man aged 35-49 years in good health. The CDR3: CASTGRTEAFF. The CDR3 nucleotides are TGTGCCAGCACGGGGAGGACTGAAGCTTTCTTT.